Each of the 12 T cell receptor beta chains below was sequenced from the same sample in a study of blood T cell repertoires in COVID-19. Method: immunoSEQ multiplex PCR; TCRdb's copy keeps in-frame clones and lacks some. The table has some 130,000 clones, around 89% seen once. The sequencing sample was made of peripheral blood. The receptor set was obtained from a man aged 60-69 years with COVID-19, enrolled during active disease.

The V gene is TRBV10-3, the J gene TRBJ1-5, with a weak D call TRBD1 (6 bases). CDR1 is ENHRY and CDR2 is SYGVKD in the germline V gene. The CDR3 is 14 residues long. V gave up 3 bases and J gave up 5 bases, with 11 bases separating them. The CDR3 sequence: CAISDEQGYQPQHF. CDR3 nucleotide sequence: TGTGCCATCAGTGACGAACAGGGATATCAGCCCCAGCATTTT.

The rearrangement links TRBV7-3 to TRBJ1-2; 8 bases match TRBD1. After removal of 5 bases from V and 8 bases from J, the junction contained 10 bases not matched to a gene. CDR3 size: 14 residues. CDR1 and CDR2 from the germline V gene are SGHTA and FQGTGA. This CDR3 is CASSPGTGLLGYTF. The CDR3 DNA follows: TGTGCCAGCAGCCCCGGGACAGGTTTATTAGGCTACACCTTC.

The chain recombines TRBV5-4 with TRBJ2-3; perhaps TRBD2 as D (7 bases). V was cut by 0 bases and J by 9 bases, with 11 bases left in between. Germline assignment: CDR1 SGHNT and CDR2 YYREEE (reference sequence). The CDR3 runs 13 residues. For the CDR3, the DNA is TGTGCCAGCAGCTTGGAGGGGGGGACGACGCAGTATTTT. Amino acids: CASSLEGGTTQYF. The full variable domain, its missing parts supplied by reference TRBV5-4 and TRBJ2-3, is ETGVTQSPTHLIKTRGQQVTLRCSSQSGHNTVSWYQQALGQGPQFIFQYYREEENGRGNFPPRFSGLQFPNYSSELNVNALELDDSALYLCASSLEGGTTQYFGPGTRLTVL.

This clone was seen a single time. The rearrangement joins TRBV7-6 to TRBJ2-7; 11 bases match TRBD1. CDR3 length: 16 residues. Germline-derived CDR1 and CDR2 are SGHVS and FNYEAQ. V gave up 5 bases and J gave up 5 bases; unmatched junction bases: 11. The CDR3 protein is CASSPSPGQGVDEQYF. The CDR3 DNA follows: TGTGCCAGCAGCCCCTCCCCGGGACAGGGGGTAGACGAGCAGTACTTC.

V gene TRBV19 combines with J gene TRBJ1-1; D remains unclear. Per germline, CDR1 LNHDA and CDR2 SQIVND (reference sequence). Trimming took 5 bases from V and 2 from J, leaving 12 bases between them. The CDR3 is 14 amino acids. The CDR3: CASSLSGQNTEAFF. The CDR3 DNA reads as TGTGCCAGTAGTTTGAGCGGTCAAAACACTGAAGCTTTCTTT.

V and J are TRBV5-1 and TRBJ1-4; D not resolved. The V and J ends lost 0 bases and 4 bases respectively, with 10 bases between them. The germline V gene has CDR1 SGHRS and CDR2 YFSETQ. The CDR3 spans 15 residues. The CDR3: CASSLAGIGNEKLFF. The CDR3 coding sequence is TGCGCCAGCAGCTTGGCGGGGATCGGTAATGAAAAACTGTTTTTT.

The gene calls are TRBV5-8 and TRBJ2-7, with 8 positions matching TRBD1. Trimming took 0 bases from V and 2 from J; bases not matched to a gene: 4. The V gene's germline CDR1 is SGHTS and CDR2 YDEGEE. The CDR3 covers 15 residues. CDR3 residues: CASSLARDRPYEQYF. CDR3 bases: TGTGCCAGCAGCTTGGCCCGGGACAGGCCCTACGAGCAGTACTTC.

In its sample, this clone was seen a few times. The rearrangement links TRBV18 to TRBJ1-5, with D possibly matching TRBD1 (5 bases). The CDR3 has 13 residues. V dropped 3 bases and J dropped 9 bases, with 12 bases sitting between them. Germline-derived CDR1 and CDR2 are KGHSH and LQKENI. The CDR3 sequence is CASSPGQGTPQHF. The CDR3 region has the DNA TGTGCCAGCTCACCGGGGCAGGGAACGCCCCAGCATTTT. Looking up the rest from reference TRBV18 and TRBJ1-5 gives the full variable domain: NAGVMQNPRHLVRRRGQEARLRCSPMKGHSHVYWYRQLPEEGLKFMVYLQKENIIDESGMPKERFSAEFPKEGPSILRIQQVVRGDSAAYFCASSPGQGTPQHFGDGTRLSIL.

This chain links TRBV6-6 with TRBJ1-1; D gene unclear. The V end lost 7 bases, the J end lost 3 bases, and 6 bases lay between the germline ends. The germline gives CDR1 MNHNY, CDR2 SVGAGI (reference sequence). This CDR3 comprises 11 residues. CDR3 bases: TGTGCCAGCACAGATTACACTGAAGCTTTCTTT. This codes for CASTDYTEAFF.

The rearrangement links TRBV27 to TRBJ2-1, with D possibly matching TRBD1 (6 bases). The CDR3 totals 14 residues. Trimming removed 3 bases from V and 6 bases from J, with 12 bases in between. CDR1 and CDR2 from the germline V gene are MNHEY and SMNVEV (reference sequence). The CDR3 coding sequence is TGTGCCAGCAGTTTCCTGAACAGGGTCAATGAGCAGTTCTTC. Its translation: CASSFLNRVNEQFF.

This clone showed up just a few times. The rearrangement joins TRBV6-5 to TRBJ1-5; unclear D gene. Per germline, CDR1 MNHEY and CDR2 SVGAGI. This CDR3 region has 16 residues. V lost 0 bases and J 1 base, leaving 10 bases between the germline ends. In nucleotides, the CDR3 is TGTGCCAGCAGTTACTCGGTGCCCGGGAGCAATCAGCCCCAGCATTTT. This gives the protein CASSYSVPGSNQPQHF.

The sample holds a few counts of this clone. Here the CDR3 DNA reads TGTGCCAGCAGCTTTGAAGGTAGCAGATACTATGGCTACACCTTC. Its translation: CASSFEGSRYYGYTF. The gene calls are TRBV7-2 and TRBJ1-2; D is unresolved. The CDR3 runs 15 residues. Per germline, CDR1 SGHTA and CDR2 FQGNSA. Between the trimmed V and J ends, which lost 3 bases and 3 bases, there was a span of 14 bases. The full variable domain, completed using reference TRBV7-2 and TRBJ1-2, is GAGVSQSPSNKVTEKGKDVELRCDPISGHTALYWYRQSLGQGLEFLIYFQGNSAPDKSGLPSDRFSAERTGGSVSTLTIQRTQQEDSAVYLCASSFEGSRYYGYTFGSGTRLTVV.